The present TCR beta chain was sequenced within a study of identical twins. Only healthy Caucasians were enrolled as donors. CDR3 size: 12 residues. The V gene lost 0 bases and the J gene lost 10 bases, with 10 bases spanning the gap. The germline gives CDR1 DFQATT, CDR2 SNEGSKA (reference sequence). Study-wide results and caveats: Rather than following the same donors, the conclusions depended on cross-sectional statistical analysis. Potential partial confounding of zero-insertion analyses by invariant MAIT and iNKT cells was noted.

This clonotype was recorded many times. Its antigen remains unidentified. It was template switching that added a universal primer site, and there were unique molecular identifiers on the cDNA. One entry per CDR3 protein, called by TCRdb with MiXCR from the 5' RACE reads. The repertoire has under 300,000 distinct CDR3 sequences, roughly 13% of them found once; the top ten carry roughly 4.2%. Separately, the same data were catalogued under a study of yellow fever vaccine responses in identical twins.

The receptor was isolated from a woman under 30 in good health. The chain carries TRBV20-1 and TRBJ2-1; D unresolved. Sequencing was done on a sample of memory (CD45RO+) T cells sorted from blood. This CDR3 reads CSAREADLEQFF. CDR3 nucleotides: TGCAGTGCTAGAGAAGCAGACCTCGAGCAGTTCTTC.